This T cell receptor beta chain was recorded in a study of cytotoxic CD8 clonotypes in ibrutinib-treated CLL. Study-wide results and limits: Samples from sustained-remission and progressing patients were taken at different times. Having risen at ibrutinib response, clonality had fallen back toward baseline by progression.

The protocol was immunoSEQ multiplex PCR, while the TCRdb copy is restricted to in-frame clones and leaves out a portion. The table shows under 75,000 clones, with around 68% occurring only once. This clone was recorded once. The antigen is undetermined. V was clipped by 2 bases and J by 1 base, with 8 bases between them. The CDR3 contains 14 residues. Germline assignment: CDR1 MNHEY and CDR2 SMNVEV (reference sequence). This clonotype was sampled from a human donor with chronic lymphocytic leukemia. The sample in question was PBMCs, obtained after 12 months of ibrutinib treatment. This chain uses TRBV27 with TRBJ1-1; D is uncertain. CDR3 in amino acids: CASSLRWGNTEAFF. The CDR3 bases are TGTGCCAGCAGTTTAAGATGGGGGAACACTGAAGCTTTCTTT.